One and the same sample provided the 24 T cell receptor beta chains below, sequenced in a study of T cell responses to AZD1222 COVID-19 vaccine. Some clones are missing from TCRdb's copy, which holds only in-frame ones; the method was immunoSEQ multiplex PCR. The sample has some 84,000 clones, over 70% seen once. The sample was peripheral blood, taken on day 0 of AZD1222 vaccination. These receptors all stem from an adult in good health.

The chain recombines TRBV11-1 with TRBJ2-1, with D tentatively TRBD1 or TRBD2 (5 bases each). Looked up from germline, CDR1 is SGHAT and CDR2 is FQDESV (reference sequence). V was shortened by 0 bases and J by 0 bases, with 9 bases between the two germline ends. The CDR3 has 16 amino acids. This CDR3 is CASSLAWGFSYNEQFF. CDR3 nucleotide sequence: TGTGCCAGCAGCTTAGCCTGGGGGTTCTCCTACAATGAGCAGTTCTTC.

J is TRBJ2-5 and V is TRBV29-1, with D possibly TRBD1 on 5 matching bases. Looked up from germline, CDR1 is SQVTM and CDR2 is ANQGSEA. This CDR3 has 12 amino acids. The germline V and J ends were trimmed by 3 bases and 0 bases, with 5 bases remaining between them. The CDR3 DNA follows: TGCAGCGTTGACAGGGACCAAGAGACCCAGTACTTC. Protein product: CSVDRDQETQYF.

The chain is built from TRBV6-5 and TRBJ1-6; D uncertain. V lost 2 bases and J lost 14, with 22 bases in between. The CDR3 sequence is 16 residues long. Germline CDR1 reads MNHEY; CDR2 reads SVGAGI. The CDR3 sequence: CASSYGSLDTGSALHF. Written as DNA, the CDR3 is TGTGCCAGCAGTTACGGGTCCCTCGATACGGGTAGCGCCCTCCACTTT.

The chain employs TRBV2 and TRBJ2-1; D gene uncertain. The CDR3 extends over 16 amino acids. Trimming removed 0 bases from V and 5 bases from J, with 14 bases in between. Germline CDR1 is SNHLY and CDR2 is FYNNEI. CDR3 sequence: CASSEAEHSRDNEQFF. Here the CDR3 DNA reads TGTGCCAGCAGTGAAGCGGAACACTCGAGAGACAATGAGCAGTTCTTC. The full variable domain, its missing parts supplied by reference TRBV2 and TRBJ2-1, is EPEVTQTPSHQVTQMGQEVILRCVPISNHLYFYWYRQILGQKVEFLVSFYNNEISEKSEIFDDQFSVERPDGSNFTLKIRSTKLEDSAMYFCASSEAEHSRDNEQFFGPGTRLTVL.

This clone was counted between two and nine times. The chain combines TRBV7-9 with TRBJ2-1; maybe TRBD2 (6 bases). V was trimmed by 7 bases and J by 4 bases, leaving 29 bases between them. Germline lookup yields CDR1 SEHNR and CDR2 FQNEAQ (reference sequence). The CDR3 runs to 19 residues. The CDR3 nucleotides read TGTGCCAGCACCGGTATGAGGGGAGGTGCCAGCGGAAAATACAATGAGCAGTTCTTC. This encodes CASTGMRGGASGKYNEQFF.

V usage is TRBV18 and J usage is TRBJ2-3; D might be TRBD1 (6 bases). CDR1 is KGHSH and CDR2 is LQKENI in the germline V gene. This CDR3 has 18 residues. V shed 2 bases and J shed 2 bases, with 20 bases lying between them. Written as DNA, the CDR3 is TGTGCCAGCTCACCAATCGACAGGTCGGGTCCAAACACAGATACGCAGTATTTT. This gives the protein CASSPIDRSGPNTDTQYF.

V gene TRBV19 combines with J gene TRBJ1-2; D may be TRBD1 (5 bases). V was trimmed by 3 bases and J by 6 bases, leaving 20 bases between them. The CDR3 runs 16 residues. The germline V gene has CDR1 LNHDA and CDR2 SQIVND (reference sequence). The DNA of the CDR3 is TGTGCCAGTAGTATTTTACCATCAGGGACCTATGATGGCTACACCTTC. This gives the protein CASSILPSGTYDGYTF.

This chain uses TRBV15 with TRBJ2-1; D ambiguous. Per the germline V gene, CDR1 is LNHNV and CDR2 is YYDKDF (reference sequence). V was shortened by 4 bases and J by 3 bases, with 4 bases between the two germline ends. CDR3 length equals 12 residues. The CDR3 region is CATSNHYNEQFF. CDR3 coding DNA: TGTGCCACCAGCAACCACTACAATGAGCAGTTCTTC.

This chain connects TRBV11-2 to TRBJ2-7, with TRBD1 identical over 11 bases. V was clipped by 7 bases and J by 2 bases; unmatched bases: 4. This CDR3 is 14 amino acids long. CDR1 is SGHAT, CDR2 FQNNGV, per germline. CDR3 bases: TGTGCCAGCACCGTGGACAGGGGGCCCTACGAGCAGTACTTC. As protein: CASTVDRGPYEQYF.

The CDR3, as DNA: TGTGCCACCAGTGATTTGTTAGACACCGGGGTTGGGACCCAGTACTTC. Protein: CATSDLLDTGVGTQYF. The chain employs TRBV24-1 and TRBJ2-5; D is possibly TRBD2 (5 bases). Germline V CDR1 and CDR2: KGHDR, SFDVKD. The CDR3 consists of 16 residues. The V and J ends lost 0 bases and 7 bases respectively, with 17 bases between them.

The chain combines TRBV5-8 with TRBJ2-3; 13 nucleotides align to TRBD2. Germline V gene sequence: CDR1 SGHTS, CDR2 YDEGEE. This CDR3 spans 16 amino acids. V lost 4 bases to trimming and J lost 7 bases; unmatched junction nucleotides: 9. DNA for the CDR3: TGTGCCAGCAGCACCCTACTAGCGGGAGGGCCACATACGCAGTATTTT. It encodes CASSTLLAGGPHTQYF. The full variable domain, in which reference TRBV5-8 and TRBJ2-3 provide the parts outside the CDR3, is EAGVTQSPTHLIKTRGQQATLRCSPISGHTSVYWYQQALGLGLQFLLWYDEGEERNRGNFPPRFSGRQFPNYSSELNVNALELEDSALYLCASSTLLAGGPHTQYFGPGTRLTVL.

This clone was seen only once. The CDR3 is CASSPPLNTEAFF. For the CDR3, the DNA is TGTGCCAGCAGCCCACCTCTGAACACTGAAGCTTTCTTT. The V call is TRBV13, the J call TRBJ1-1; D unclear. V shed 5 bases and J shed 0 bases, with 7 bases lying between them. This CDR3 is built from 13 residues. CDR1 PRHDT and CDR2 FYEKMQ come from the germline V gene (reference sequence).

This sequence joins TRBV28 and TRBJ1-5; a weak D match, TRBD1 (6 bases). Germline V lookup: CDR1 MDHEN, CDR2 SYDVKM. Trimming left V 3 bases short and J 3 bases short, with 12 bases between. This CDR3 comprises 15 residues. The DNA of the CDR3 is TGTGCCAGCAGTTTTTTCCAGGGGATCAATCAGCCCCAGCATTTT. Its protein product is CASSFFQGINQPQHF. The full variable domain, in which reference TRBV28 and TRBJ1-5 provide the parts outside the CDR3, is DVKVTQSSRYLVKRTGEKVFLECVQDMDHENMFWYRQDPGLGLRLIYFSYDVKMKEKGDIPEGYSVSREKKERFSLILESASTNQTSMYLCASSFFQGINQPQHFGDGTRLSIL.

V and J are TRBV20-1 and TRBJ2-1; D gene ambiguous. The CDR3 totals 10 residues. Germline V gene lookup returns CDR1 DFQATT and CDR2 SNEGSKA (reference sequence). The ends were cut back, 3 bases at V and 5 bases at J, with 2 bases in the middle. The CDR3 protein is CSARNNEQFF. As DNA, the CDR3 is TGCAGTGCTAGGAACAATGAGCAGTTCTTC.

The V gene is TRBV10-3, the J gene TRBJ2-2; D call uncertain. V lost 8 bases to trimming and J lost 1 base, with 11 bases between them. CDR1 ENHRY and CDR2 SYGVKD come from the germline V gene. The CDR3 runs 14 residues. Written as DNA, the CDR3 is TGTGCCATCTCGCCGTCCCAGAACACCGGGGAGCTGTTTTTT. This encodes CAISPSQNTGELFF.

The chain uses TRBV7-2 and TRBJ1-2, with D perhaps TRBD1 (6 bases). This CDR3 has 12 residues. The V and J ends lost 5 bases and 4 bases respectively, with 8 bases between them. Germline CDR1 reads SGHTA; CDR2 reads FQGNSA. CDR3 region: CASSPQGYGYTF. The CDR3 region has the DNA TGTGCCAGCAGCCCACAGGGCTATGGCTACACCTTC.

This clone appeared once. The junction does not match germline at one end; this may be a read error. The rearrangement uses TRBV10-3 and TRBJ2-3; no reliable D call. The CDR3 is 13 amino acids. Germline V gene lookup returns CDR1 ENHRY and CDR2 SYGVKD. The DNA for the CDR3 is TGTGCCATCAGTGAGTCGAGCACACATACGCAGTATTTT. As protein: CAISESSTHTQYF.

This clone has a handful of counts. This chain uses TRBV5-1 with TRBJ1-1; possible D gene TRBD1, 5 bases. The CDR3 has 13 amino acids. Germline-derived CDR1 and CDR2 are SGHRS and YFSETQ. Trimming stripped 5 bases from V and 0 bases from J, with 8 bases between. In DNA form, the CDR3 reads TGCGCCAGCAGTGCGGGGGTGAACACTGAAGCTTTCTTT. Translation: CASSAGVNTEAFF. Full variable domain (remainder filled in from reference TRBV5-1 and TRBJ1-1): KAGVTQTPRYLIKTRGQQVTLSCSPISGHRSVSWYQQTPGQGLQFLFEYFSETQRNKGNFPGRFSGRQFSNSRSEMNVSTLELGDSALYLCASSAGVNTEAFFGQGTRLTVV.

V gene TRBV9 combines with J gene TRBJ2-3; D perhaps matches TRBD1 (6 bases). The CDR3 covers 15 residues. Trimming removed 0 bases at V and 3 bases at J, with 11 bases between. In germline, CDR1 is SGDLS, CDR2 YYNGEE. For the CDR3, the DNA is TGTGCCAGCAGCGTAGCCCAGGGGCTGACAGATACGCAGTATTTT. This translates into CASSVAQGLTDTQYF.

The gene calls are TRBV11-2 and TRBJ1-6; TRBD1 is a possible D gene (5 bases). Germline CDR1 is SGHAT and CDR2 is FQNNGV. V lost 5 bases, J lost 0 bases, and 14 bases lay in between. This CDR3 spans 17 amino acids. The CDR3 spells CASSGLGGSSYNSPLHF. The CDR3 nucleotides are TGTGCCAGCAGCGGCCTGGGGGGGAGCTCCTATAATTCACCCCTCCACTTT.

The chain couples TRBV6-5 to TRBJ1-1; possibly TRBD1 for D (6 bases). Germline lookup yields CDR1 MNHEY and CDR2 SVGAGI. The germline V and J ends were trimmed by 7 bases and 5 bases, with 20 bases remaining between them. This CDR3 is 15 amino acids long. The DNA for the CDR3 is TGTGCCAGCAATCGAGACGAGAGAAGGGGGACTGAAGCTTTCTTT. Translating it yields CASNRDERRGTEAFF.

V gene TRBV19 combines with J gene TRBJ1-2, with D possibly being TRBD1 (6 bases). The V and J ends lost 4 bases and 4 bases respectively, with 22 bases between them. The CDR3 has 17 amino acids. The V gene's germline CDR1 is LNHDA and CDR2 SQIVND (reference sequence). CDR3 sequence (DNA): TGTGCCAGTAGTAGCCGACAAAGCGAACAGGGAGGCTATGGCTACACCTTC. This codes for CASSSRQSEQGGYGYTF. Variable domain in full (rest from reference TRBV19 and TRBJ1-2): DGGITQSPKYLFRKEGQNVTLSCEQNLNHDAMYWYRQDPGQGLRLIYYSQIVNDFQKGDIAEGYSVSREKKESFPLTVTSAQKNPTAFYLCASSSRQSEQGGYGYTFGSGTRLTVV.

This chain uses TRBV6-5 with TRBJ1-1; D ambiguous. V lost 0 bases and J lost 4, with 9 bases in between. CDR3 length equals 14 residues. Germline V gene data show CDR1 as MNHEY and CDR2 as SVGAGI. This chain's CDR3 is CASSYSVRSTEAFF. DNA for the CDR3: TGTGCCAGCAGTTACTCAGTGAGAAGCACTGAAGCTTTCTTT.

This rearrangement joins TRBV18 to TRBJ2-1; no firm D call. Germline-derived CDR1 and CDR2 are KGHSH and LQKENI. CDR3 length: 15 amino acids. Trimming took off 5 bases at V and 0 bases at J, with 11 bases between the two ends. CDR3 in amino acids: CASSESSSSYNEQFF. The CDR3 DNA is TGTGCCAGCTCAGAGTCTTCCAGCTCCTACAATGAGCAGTTCTTC.